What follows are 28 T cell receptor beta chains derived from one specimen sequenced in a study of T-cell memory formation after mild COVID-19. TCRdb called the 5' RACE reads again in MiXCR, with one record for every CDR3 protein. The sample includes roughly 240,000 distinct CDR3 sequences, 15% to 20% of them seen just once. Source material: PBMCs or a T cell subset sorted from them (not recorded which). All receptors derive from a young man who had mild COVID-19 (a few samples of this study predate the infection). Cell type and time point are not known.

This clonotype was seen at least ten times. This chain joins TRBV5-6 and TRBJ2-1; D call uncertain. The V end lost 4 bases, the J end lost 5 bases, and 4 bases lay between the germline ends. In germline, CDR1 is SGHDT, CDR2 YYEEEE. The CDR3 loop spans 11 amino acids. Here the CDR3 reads CASSRNNEQFF. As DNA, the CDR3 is TGTGCCAGCAGCCGTAACAATGAGCAGTTCTTC.

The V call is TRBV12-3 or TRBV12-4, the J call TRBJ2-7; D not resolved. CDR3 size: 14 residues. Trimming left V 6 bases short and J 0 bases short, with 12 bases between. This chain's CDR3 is CASRPTDFSYEQYF. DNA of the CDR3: TGTGCCAGCAGACCCACAGATTTCTCCTACGAGCAGTACTTC.

The CDR3 region has the DNA TGCAGTGCCCCATCTCCCGGGGGGGCAAAAGATACGCAGTATTTT. Its translation is CSAPSPGGAKDTQYF. This chain connects TRBV20-1 to TRBJ2-3; 8 nucleotides agree with TRBD2. Germline trimming cut 6 bases from V and 5 bases from J; bases unmatched to any gene: 13. The CDR3 is 15 residues long. CDR1 is DFQATT, CDR2 SNEGSKA, per germline (reference sequence).

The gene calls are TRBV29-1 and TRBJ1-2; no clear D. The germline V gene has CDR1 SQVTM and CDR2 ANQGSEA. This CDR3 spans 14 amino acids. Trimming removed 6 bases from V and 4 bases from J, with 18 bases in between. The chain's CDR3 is CSVMTTGLFYGYTF. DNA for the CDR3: TGCAGCGTGATGACAACCGGTTTGTTCTATGGCTACACCTTC.

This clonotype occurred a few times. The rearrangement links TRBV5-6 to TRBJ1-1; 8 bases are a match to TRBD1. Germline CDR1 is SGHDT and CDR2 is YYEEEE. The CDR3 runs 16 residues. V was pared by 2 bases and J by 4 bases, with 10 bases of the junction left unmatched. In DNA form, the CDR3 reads TGTGCCAGCAGCTTTGGACAGGGCGCAGGAAGCACTGAAGCTTTCTTT. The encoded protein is CASSFGQGAGSTEAFF.

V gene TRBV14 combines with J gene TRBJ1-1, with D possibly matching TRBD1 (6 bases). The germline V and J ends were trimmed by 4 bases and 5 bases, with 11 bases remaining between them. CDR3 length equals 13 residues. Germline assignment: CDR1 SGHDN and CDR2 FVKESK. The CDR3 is CASSPDRMTEAFF. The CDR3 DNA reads TGTGCCAGCAGCCCTGACAGGATGACTGAAGCTTTCTTT.

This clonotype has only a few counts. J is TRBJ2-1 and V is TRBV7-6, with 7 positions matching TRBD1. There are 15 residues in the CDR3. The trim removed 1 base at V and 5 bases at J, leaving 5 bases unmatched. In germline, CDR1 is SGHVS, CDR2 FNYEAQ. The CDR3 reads CASSLVGGGHNEQFF. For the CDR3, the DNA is TGTGCCAGCAGCTTAGTAGGGGGCGGCCACAATGAGCAGTTCTTC.

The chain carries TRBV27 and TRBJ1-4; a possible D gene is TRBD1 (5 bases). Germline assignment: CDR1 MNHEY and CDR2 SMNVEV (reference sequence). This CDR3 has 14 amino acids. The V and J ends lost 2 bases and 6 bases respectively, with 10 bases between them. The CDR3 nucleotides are TGTGCCAGCAGTTTAGTAGGGGTTGATGAAAAACTGTTTTTT. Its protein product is CASSLVGVDEKLFF.

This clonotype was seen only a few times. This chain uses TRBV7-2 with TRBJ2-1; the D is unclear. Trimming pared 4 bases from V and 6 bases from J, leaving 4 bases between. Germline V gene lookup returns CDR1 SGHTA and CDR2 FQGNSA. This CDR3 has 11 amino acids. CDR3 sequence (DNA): TGTGCCAGCAGCTCATTCAATGAGCAGTTCTTC. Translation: CASSSFNEQFF. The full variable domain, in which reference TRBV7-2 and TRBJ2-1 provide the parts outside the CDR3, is GAGVSQSPSNKVTEKGKDVELRCDPISGHTALYWYRQSLGQGLEFLIYFQGNSAPDKSGLPSDRFSAERTGGSVSTLTIQRTQQEDSAVYLCASSSFNEQFFGPGTRLTVL.

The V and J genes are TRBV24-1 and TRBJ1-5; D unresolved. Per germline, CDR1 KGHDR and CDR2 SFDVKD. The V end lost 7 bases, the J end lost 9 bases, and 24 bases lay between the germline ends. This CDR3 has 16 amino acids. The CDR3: CATSSNGERSFVPQHF. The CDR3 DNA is TGTGCCACCAGCTCTAACGGGGAAAGGTCCTTCGTGCCCCAGCATTTT.

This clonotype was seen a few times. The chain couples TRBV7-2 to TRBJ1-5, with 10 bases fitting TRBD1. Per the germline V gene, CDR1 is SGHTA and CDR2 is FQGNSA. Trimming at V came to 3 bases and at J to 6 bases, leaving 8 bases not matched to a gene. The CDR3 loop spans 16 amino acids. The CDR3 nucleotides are TGTGCCAGCAGCTTGGCGGGACAGGGGATTCCTCAGCCCCAGCATTTT. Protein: CASSLAGQGIPQPQHF.

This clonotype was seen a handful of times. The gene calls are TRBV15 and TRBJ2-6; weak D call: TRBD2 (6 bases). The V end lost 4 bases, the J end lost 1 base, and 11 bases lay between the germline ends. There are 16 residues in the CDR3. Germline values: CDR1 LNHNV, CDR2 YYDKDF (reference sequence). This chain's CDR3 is CATSTTGGSGANVLTF. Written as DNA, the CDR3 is TGTGCCACCAGCACCACCGGGGGATCTGGGGCCAACGTCCTGACTTTC.

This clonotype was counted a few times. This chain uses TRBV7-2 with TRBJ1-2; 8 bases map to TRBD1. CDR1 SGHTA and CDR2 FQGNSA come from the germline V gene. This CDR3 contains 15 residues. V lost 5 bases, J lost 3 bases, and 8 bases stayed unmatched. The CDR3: CASSQSGGTDYGYTF. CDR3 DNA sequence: TGTGCCAGCAGCCAATCAGGGGGCACTGACTATGGCTACACCTTC. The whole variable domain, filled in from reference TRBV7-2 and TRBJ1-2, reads GAGVSQSPSNKVTEKGKDVELRCDPISGHTALYWYRQSLGQGLEFLIYFQGNSAPDKSGLPSDRFSAERTGGSVSTLTIQRTQQEDSAVYLCASSQSGGTDYGYTFGSGTRLTVV.

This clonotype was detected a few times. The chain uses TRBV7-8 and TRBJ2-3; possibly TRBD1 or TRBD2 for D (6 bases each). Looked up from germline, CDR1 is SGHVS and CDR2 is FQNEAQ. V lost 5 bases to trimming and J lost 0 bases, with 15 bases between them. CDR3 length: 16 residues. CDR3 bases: TGTGCCAGCAGCCAGAGAGGGGGGACTAGCACAGATACGCAGTATTTT. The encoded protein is CASSQRGGTSTDTQYF.

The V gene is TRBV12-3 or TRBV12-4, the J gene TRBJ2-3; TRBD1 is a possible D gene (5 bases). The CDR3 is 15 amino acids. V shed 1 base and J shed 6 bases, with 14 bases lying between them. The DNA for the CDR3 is TGTGCCAGCAGTTTAGGGCCTATCCACAGGGATACGCAGTATTTT. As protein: CASSLGPIHRDTQYF.

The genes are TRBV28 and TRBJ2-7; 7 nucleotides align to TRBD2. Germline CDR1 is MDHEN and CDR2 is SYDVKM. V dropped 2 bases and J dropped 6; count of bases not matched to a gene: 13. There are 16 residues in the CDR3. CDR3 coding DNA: TGTGCCAGCAGTTTAGATGGGAGGGCCACCGTATCCGAGCAGTACTTC. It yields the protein CASSLDGRATVSEQYF.

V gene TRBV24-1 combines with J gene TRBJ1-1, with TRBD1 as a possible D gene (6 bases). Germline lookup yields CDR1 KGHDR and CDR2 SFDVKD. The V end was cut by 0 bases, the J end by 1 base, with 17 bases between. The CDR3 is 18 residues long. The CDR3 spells CATSDLHRDTCTNTEAFF. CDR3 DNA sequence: TGTGCCACCAGTGATTTGCACCGGGACACATGTACGAACACTGAAGCTTTCTTT.

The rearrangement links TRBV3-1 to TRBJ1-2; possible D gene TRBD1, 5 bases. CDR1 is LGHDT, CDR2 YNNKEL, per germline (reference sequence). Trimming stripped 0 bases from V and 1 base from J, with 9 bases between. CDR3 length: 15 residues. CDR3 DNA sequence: TGTGCCAGCAGCCAAGATCTGGGGGGTAACTATGGCTACACCTTC. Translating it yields CASSQDLGGNYGYTF.

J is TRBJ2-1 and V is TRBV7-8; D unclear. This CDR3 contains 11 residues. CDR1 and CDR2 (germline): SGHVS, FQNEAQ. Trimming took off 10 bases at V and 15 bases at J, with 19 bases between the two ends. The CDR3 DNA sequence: TGTGCCACTACACGTGGTGTCAGGCGGTTCTTC. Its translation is CATTRGVRRFF.

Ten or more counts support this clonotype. In DNA form, the CDR3 reads TGCGCCAGCAGCTTGGCCGTGACAGAAGAGACCCAGTACTTC. Its protein product is CASSLAVTEETQYF. The V gene is TRBV5-1, the J gene TRBJ2-5, with D tentatively TRBD1 (5 bases). Germline V CDR1 and CDR2: SGHRS, YFSETQ. This CDR3 comprises 14 residues. Trimming took off 0 bases at V and 3 bases at J, with 9 bases between the two ends.

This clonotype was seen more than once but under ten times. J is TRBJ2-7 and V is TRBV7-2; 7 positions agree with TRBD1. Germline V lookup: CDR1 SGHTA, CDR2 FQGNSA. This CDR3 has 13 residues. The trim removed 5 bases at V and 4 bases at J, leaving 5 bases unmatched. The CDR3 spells CASSTDRLYEQYF. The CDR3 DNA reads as TGTGCCAGCAGCACGGACAGGTTGTACGAGCAGTACTTC.

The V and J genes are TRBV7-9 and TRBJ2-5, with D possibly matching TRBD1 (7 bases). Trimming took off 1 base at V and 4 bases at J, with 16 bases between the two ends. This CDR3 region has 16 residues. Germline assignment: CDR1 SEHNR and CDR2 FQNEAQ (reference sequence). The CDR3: CASSLVGTAGGETQYF. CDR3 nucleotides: TGTGCCAGCAGCTTAGTGGGGACAGCGGGCGGAGAGACCCAGTACTTC.

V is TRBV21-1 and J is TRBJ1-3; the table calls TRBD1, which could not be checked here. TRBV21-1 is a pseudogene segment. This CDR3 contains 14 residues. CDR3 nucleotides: TGTGCCAGCAGCCCCCCAAGGGATCGGGGACACGAATATTTT. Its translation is CASSPPRDRGHEYF.

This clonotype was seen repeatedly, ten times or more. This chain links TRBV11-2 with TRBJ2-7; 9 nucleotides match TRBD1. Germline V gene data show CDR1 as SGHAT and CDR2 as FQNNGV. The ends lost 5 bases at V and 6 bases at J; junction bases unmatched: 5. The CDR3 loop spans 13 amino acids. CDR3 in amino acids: CASSAGTGFEQYF. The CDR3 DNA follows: TGTGCCAGCAGCGCAGGGACAGGGTTCGAGCAGTACTTC.

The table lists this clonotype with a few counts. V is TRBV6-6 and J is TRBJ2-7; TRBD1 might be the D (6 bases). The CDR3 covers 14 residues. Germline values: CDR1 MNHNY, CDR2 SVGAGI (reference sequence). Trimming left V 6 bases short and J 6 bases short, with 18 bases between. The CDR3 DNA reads TGTGCCAGCAGGGAGCTGGGGGCAGGGGCCGAGCAGTACTTC. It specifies CASRELGAGAEQYF.

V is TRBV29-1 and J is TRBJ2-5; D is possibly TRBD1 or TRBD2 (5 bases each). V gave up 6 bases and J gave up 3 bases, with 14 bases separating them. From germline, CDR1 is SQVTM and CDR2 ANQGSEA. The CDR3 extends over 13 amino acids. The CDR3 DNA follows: TGCAGCGTAGGACTCTCGACAGAAGAGACCCAGTACTTC. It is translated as CSVGLSTEETQYF.

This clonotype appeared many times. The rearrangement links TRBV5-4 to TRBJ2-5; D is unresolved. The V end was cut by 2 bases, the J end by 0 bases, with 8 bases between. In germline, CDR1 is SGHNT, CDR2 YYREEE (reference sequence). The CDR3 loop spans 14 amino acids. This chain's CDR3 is CASSLRPYQETQYF. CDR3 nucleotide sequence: TGTGCCAGCAGCTTACGCCCGTACCAAGAGACCCAGTACTTC.

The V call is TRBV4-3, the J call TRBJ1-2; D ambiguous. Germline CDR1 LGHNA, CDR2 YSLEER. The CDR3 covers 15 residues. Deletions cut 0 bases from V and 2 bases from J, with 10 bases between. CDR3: CASSQDSDLNYGYTF. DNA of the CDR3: TGCGCCAGCAGCCAAGACAGCGATTTAAACTATGGCTACACCTTC.